This T cell receptor beta chain was recovered during a study of blood T cell repertoires in COVID-19 (dated by TCRdb to about 2020). Regarding the research as a whole: Samples from collaborators originated in the United States, Italy and Spain and spanned both the acute and convalescent phases of COVID-19. A de-identified subject ID, COVID-19 status, age in years and sex were almost always included in the sample metadata. Where HLA class I and class II types were available, the types were taken from metadata supplied by the sample provider, not from assay-based typing. The repertoires were made available in a free public database intended to serve as a resource for research on the immune response to SARS-CoV-2. Deeply sampled blood TCRbeta repertoires from subjects exposed to, actively infected with, or recovered from COVID-19 were included in the dataset. Samples were obtained from the ongoing ImmuneRACE study (first 160 participants) and from about 1,300 subjects provided by 6 global collaborators. The prospective study material was composed of cDNA or gDNA derived from T cells, B-cell-depleted T cells, or PBMCs. Results and caveats for the whole study, not just this receptor: The amount of clinical and demographic metadata varied by source and participant and was provided uncurated.

The collaborating institutions used their own protocols to collect whole blood in K2EDTA tubes. For TCRbeta analysis, collaborators shipped samples as frozen whole blood, isolated PBMCs, or DNA extracted from either of those sample types. In the case of this clone: Its antigen remains unidentified. There are no base qualities to consult, and no much larger clone falls within one base.

As encoded in the germline V gene, CDR1 is MNHEY while CDR2 is SVGAGI. The CDR3 spans 14 residues, from the cysteine through the phenylalanine. Just CDR3 DNA is preserved here, 42 bases in frame from base 1. After removal of 7 bases from V and 3 bases from J, the junction retains 5 bases not matched to a gene. TCRbeta CDR3 regions were amplified from genomic DNA by means of the immunoSEQ Assay, a bias-controlled multiplex PCR. The original methods were these. The number of nucleated cells in each sample was estimated from the amplification of reference gene primers within the assay. To quantify the absolute abundance of each unique TCRbeta CDR3 rearrangement, sequence reads were collapsed and filtered. For each sample, productive Simpson clonality was calculated as the square root of Simpson's diversity index over productive rearrangements. Here the immuneACCESS table is served through TCRdb, limited to in-frame sequences with V and J called. Missing clones are a known gap in these copies; in checked studies unresolved V genes cover under half, and the rest lacks a known reason. The V and J calls and clone size come from that table; D and trimming were worked out from the DNA. Recorded for this sample are under 90,000 clones; roughly 89% of them occurred a single time. The ten largest clones take up over 5% of the sample.

Material for sequencing was peripheral blood. The sequence is built from TRBV6-5 and TRBJ2-3; 9 middle bases align to TRBD2. The source of this sequence is a man aged 55 to 70 with acute or convalescent COVID-19. The sequenced DNA is TGTGCCAGCATGGCGGGGGGGCCAACAGATACGCAGTATTTT. This sequence encodes CASMAGGPTDTQYF.